Below, one T cell receptor beta chain is given with its context. In the original workflow: For nucleated cells, counts were estimated from reference gene primer amplification. Libraries were prepared by immunoSEQ multiplex PCR; TCRdb keeps only in-frame clonotypes and omits some of them. The V and J calls and clone size are taken from that table; D and trimming were inferred from the DNA. The table shows roughly 150,000 clones, with around 80% occurring only once. This entry comes from a study of blood T cell repertoires in COVID-19. The wider study: Acute-phase and convalescent COVID-19 samples originated in the United States, Italy and Spain. Sample material is recorded as cDNA or gDNA derived from T cells, B-cell-depleted T cells, or PBMCs.

Germline CDR1 reads MDHEN; CDR2 reads SYDVKM. Trimming removed 5 bases at V and 3 bases at J, with 23 bases between. CDR3 length: 17 residues. The sequenced material came from peripheral blood. This receptor was taken from a woman in her 50s with acute or convalescent COVID-19. J is TRBJ2-7 and V is TRBV28; D unresolved. Written as DNA, the CDR3 is TGTGCCAGCAGTCCCGCATCAGGTGGTCGTCAAAACTACGAGCAGTACTTC. Its protein is CASSPASGGRQNYEQYF. Variable domain in full (rest from reference TRBV28 and TRBJ2-7): DVKVTQSSRYLVKRTGEKVFLECVQDMDHENMFWYRQDPGLGLRLIYFSYDVKMKEKGDIPEGYSVSREKKERFSLILESASTNQTSMYLCASSPASGGRQNYEQYFGPGTRLTVT.